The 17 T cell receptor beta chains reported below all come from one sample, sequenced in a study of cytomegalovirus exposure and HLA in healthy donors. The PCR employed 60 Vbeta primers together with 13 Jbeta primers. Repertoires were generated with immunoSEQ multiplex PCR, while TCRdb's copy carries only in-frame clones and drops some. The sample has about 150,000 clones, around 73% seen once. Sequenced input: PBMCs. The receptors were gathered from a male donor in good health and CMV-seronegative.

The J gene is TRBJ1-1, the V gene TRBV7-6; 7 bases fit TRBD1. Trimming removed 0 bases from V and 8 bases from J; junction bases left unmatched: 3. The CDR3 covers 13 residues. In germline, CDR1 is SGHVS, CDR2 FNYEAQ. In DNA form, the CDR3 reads TGTGCCAGCAGCTTAGCGGAACAGGGGGAAGCTTTCTTT. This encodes CASSLAEQGEAFF.

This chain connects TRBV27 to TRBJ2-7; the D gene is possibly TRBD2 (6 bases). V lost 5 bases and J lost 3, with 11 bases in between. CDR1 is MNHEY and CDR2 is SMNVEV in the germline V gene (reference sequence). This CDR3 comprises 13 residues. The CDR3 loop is CASSLSGFYEQYF. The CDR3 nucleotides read TGTGCCAGCAGTCTCAGCGGGTTCTACGAGCAGTACTTC.

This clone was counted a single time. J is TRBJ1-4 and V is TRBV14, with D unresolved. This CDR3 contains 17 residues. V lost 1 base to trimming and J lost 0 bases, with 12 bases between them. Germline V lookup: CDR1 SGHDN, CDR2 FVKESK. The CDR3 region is CASSQGRGTATNEKLFF. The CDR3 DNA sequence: TGTGCCAGCAGCCAAGGCCGGGGAACTGCAACTAATGAAAAACTGTTTTTT.

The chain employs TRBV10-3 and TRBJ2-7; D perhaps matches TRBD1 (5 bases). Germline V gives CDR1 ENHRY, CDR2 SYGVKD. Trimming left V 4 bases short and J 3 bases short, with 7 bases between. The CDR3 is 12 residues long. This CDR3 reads CAISADSYEQYF. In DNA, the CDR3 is TGTGCCATCAGTGCTGACAGCTACGAGCAGTACTTC.

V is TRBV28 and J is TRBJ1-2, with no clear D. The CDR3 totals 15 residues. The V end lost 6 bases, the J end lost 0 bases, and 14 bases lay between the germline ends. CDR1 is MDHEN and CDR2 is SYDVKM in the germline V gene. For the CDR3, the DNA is TGTGCCAGCAGGAACATAGCTCTATCTAACTATGGCTACACCTTC. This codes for CASRNIALSNYGYTF.

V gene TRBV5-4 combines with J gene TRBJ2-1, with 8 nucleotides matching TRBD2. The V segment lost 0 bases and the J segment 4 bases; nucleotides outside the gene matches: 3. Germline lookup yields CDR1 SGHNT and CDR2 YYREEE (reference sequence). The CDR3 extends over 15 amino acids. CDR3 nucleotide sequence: TGTGCCAGCAGCTTGGAAACTAGCGGATACAATGAGCAGTTCTTC. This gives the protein CASSLETSGYNEQFF.

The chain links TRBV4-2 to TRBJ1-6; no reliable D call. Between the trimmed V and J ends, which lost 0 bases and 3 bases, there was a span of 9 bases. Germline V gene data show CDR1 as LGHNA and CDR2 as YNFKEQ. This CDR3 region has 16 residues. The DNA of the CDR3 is TGTGCCAGCAGCCAAGAGACACAGCTCTATAATTCACCCCTCCACTTT. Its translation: CASSQETQLYNSPLHF.

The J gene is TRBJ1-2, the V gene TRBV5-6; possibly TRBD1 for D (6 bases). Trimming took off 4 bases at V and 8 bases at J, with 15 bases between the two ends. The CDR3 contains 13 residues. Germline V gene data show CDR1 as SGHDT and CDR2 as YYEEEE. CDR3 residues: CASSVDSYGGYTF. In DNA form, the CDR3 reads TGTGCCAGCAGCGTGGACAGCTATGGCGGCTACACCTTC.

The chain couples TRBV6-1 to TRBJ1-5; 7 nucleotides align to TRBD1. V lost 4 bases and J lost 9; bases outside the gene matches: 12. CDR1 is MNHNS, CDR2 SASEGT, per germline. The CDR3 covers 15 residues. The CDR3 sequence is CASSGPDRALRPQHF. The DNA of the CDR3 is TGTGCCAGCAGTGGGCCCGACAGGGCGTTGAGGCCCCAGCATTTT.

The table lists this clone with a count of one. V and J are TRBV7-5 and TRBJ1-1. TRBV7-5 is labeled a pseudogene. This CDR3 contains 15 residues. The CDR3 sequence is CARSSSGGTDTEAFF. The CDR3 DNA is TGTGCCAGAAGCTCCTCCGGAGGGACGGACACTGAAGCTTTCTTT.

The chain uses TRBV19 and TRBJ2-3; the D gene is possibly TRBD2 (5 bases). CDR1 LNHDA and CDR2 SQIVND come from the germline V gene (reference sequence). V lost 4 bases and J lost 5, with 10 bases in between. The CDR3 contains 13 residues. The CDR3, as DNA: TGTGCCAGTAGTAGCTTCGAGGGAGATACGCAGTATTTT. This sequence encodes CASSSFEGDTQYF.

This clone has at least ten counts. The CDR3 is CASSISQGAGELFF. As DNA, the CDR3 is TGTGCCAGCAGCATCAGCCAGGGCGCCGGGGAGCTGTTTTTT. The rearrangement joins TRBV7-9 to TRBJ2-2; a weak D match, TRBD1 (5 bases). The CDR3 is 14 amino acids. Germline loops: CDR1 SEHNR, CDR2 FQNEAQ (reference sequence). V lost 5 bases, J lost 6 bases, and 13 bases lay in between.

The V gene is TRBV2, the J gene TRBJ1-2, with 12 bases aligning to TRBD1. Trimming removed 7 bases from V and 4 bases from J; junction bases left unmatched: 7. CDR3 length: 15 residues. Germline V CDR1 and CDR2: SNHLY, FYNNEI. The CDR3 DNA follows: TGTGCCAGCAACCCGGGACAGGGGGCTGTCTATGGCTACACCTTC. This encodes CASNPGQGAVYGYTF.

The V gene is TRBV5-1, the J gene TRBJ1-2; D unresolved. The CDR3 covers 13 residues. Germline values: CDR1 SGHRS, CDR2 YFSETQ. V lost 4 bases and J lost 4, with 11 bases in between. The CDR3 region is CASSTTASYGYTF. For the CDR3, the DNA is TGCGCCAGCAGCACAACAGCTTCCTATGGCTACACCTTC.

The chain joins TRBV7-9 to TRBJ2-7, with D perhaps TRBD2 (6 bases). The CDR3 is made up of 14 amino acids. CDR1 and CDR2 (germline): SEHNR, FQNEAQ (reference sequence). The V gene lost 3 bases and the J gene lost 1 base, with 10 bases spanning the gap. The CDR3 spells CASSLSGVSYEQYF. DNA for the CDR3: TGTGCCAGCAGCTTGTCGGGGGTTTCCTACGAGCAGTACTTC.

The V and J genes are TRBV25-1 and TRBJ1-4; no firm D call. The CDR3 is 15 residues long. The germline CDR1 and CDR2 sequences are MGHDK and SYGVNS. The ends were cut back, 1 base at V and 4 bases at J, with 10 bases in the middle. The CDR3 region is CASSESPGVNEKLFF. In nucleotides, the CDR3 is TGTGCCAGCAGTGAATCGCCGGGAGTTAATGAAAAACTGTTTTTT.

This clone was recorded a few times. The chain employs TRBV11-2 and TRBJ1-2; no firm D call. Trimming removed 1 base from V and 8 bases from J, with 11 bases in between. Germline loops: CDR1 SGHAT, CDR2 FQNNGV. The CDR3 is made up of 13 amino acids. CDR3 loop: CASSLVQDRGYTF. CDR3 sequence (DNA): TGTGCCAGCAGCTTAGTTCAGGATAGAGGCTACACCTTC.